These 15 T cell receptor beta chains originate from one sample sequenced in a study of Graves' ophthalmopathy and Graves' hyperthyroidism. Amplification of the TCR beta CDR3 regions used RNA transcripts (as template). The workflow started with a first-round RT-PCR run with HTBI primers and then moved on to a second-round multiplex PCR. MiXCR, run by TCRdb on the multiplex PCR reads, gives a single entry per CDR3 protein. Of 400,000 or so distinct CDR3 sequences in the sample, roughly a sixth were seen once. Source material: peripheral blood. The source of these receptors is an adult woman with stable Graves' hyperthyroidism.

The V gene is TRBV20-1, the J gene TRBJ1-2, with TRBD1 as a possible D gene (5 bases). Looked up from germline, CDR1 is DFQATT and CDR2 is SNEGSKA (reference sequence). The CDR3 is made up of 15 amino acids. V lost 0 bases and J lost 4, with 15 bases in between. CDR3 loop: CSARDTGGIFYGYTF. DNA for the CDR3: TGCAGTGCTAGAGATACGGGGGGTATCTTCTATGGCTACACCTTC.

This clonotype was counted ten times or more. The chain uses TRBV6-2 or TRBV6-3 and TRBJ1-5; D may be TRBD1 (5 bases). Germline V gene lookup returns CDR1 MNHEY and CDR2 SVGEGT. The CDR3 runs to 12 residues. V was trimmed by 6 bases and J by 5 bases, leaving 8 bases between them. The CDR3 is CASRGPDQPQHF. In DNA, the CDR3 is TGTGCCAGCAGGGGGCCGGATCAGCCCCAGCATTTT.

Comments on this clonotype: Possible read error: a much larger clone is one base away. No conserved phenylalanine or tryptophan is present at the end of the CDR3, so a read error is the likely explanation. The rearrangement uses TRBV11-2 and TRBJ1-2, with 7 bases lining up with TRBD1. This CDR3 region has 15 residues. Germline V gives CDR1 SGHAT, CDR2 FQNNGV. V trimming: 0 bases; J trimming: 8 bases; junction bases outside the gene matches: 9. This chain's CDR3 is CASSLDPGQAEGYTY. CDR3 DNA sequence: TGTGCCAGCAGCTTAGATCCCGGACAGGCGGAGGGCTACACCTAC.

In this sample, this clonotype turned up many times. The J gene is TRBJ1-2, the V gene TRBV19, with a tentative D call TRBD1 (6 bases). There are 15 residues in the CDR3. The germline V gene encodes CDR1 LNHDA and CDR2 SQIVND (reference sequence). The germline V and J ends were trimmed by 4 bases and 0 bases, with 12 bases remaining between them. CDR3 amino acids: CASSKLGDTNYGYTF. The CDR3 DNA is TGTGCCAGTAGTAAACTAGGGGACACTAACTATGGCTACACCTTC.

This clonotype occurred a few times. V gene TRBV2 combines with J gene TRBJ2-4; the D gene is possibly TRBD1 (6 bases). V was shortened by 6 bases and J by 5 bases, with 11 bases between the two germline ends. The CDR3 has 13 amino acids. Per germline, CDR1 SNHLY and CDR2 FYNNEI. The CDR3 coding sequence is TGTGCCAGCAGCGGACAGATTGAAAACATTCAGTACTTC. Amino acid sequence: CASSGQIENIQYF.

This clonotype was seen repeatedly, ten times or more. The V call is TRBV20-1, the J call TRBJ1-6; the match to TRBD1 covers 9 bases. CDR1 and CDR2 from the germline V gene are DFQATT and SNEGSKA (reference sequence). The trim removed 2 bases at V and 8 bases at J, leaving 7 bases unmatched. This CDR3 contains 15 residues. The CDR3 sequence: CSARNLGQGDSPLHF. CDR3 in DNA: TGCAGTGCTAGAAATCTGGGACAGGGAGATTCACCCCTCCACTTT.

This clonotype has ten or more counts. The chain uses TRBV11-2 and TRBJ2-5, with D possibly being TRBD1 (5 bases). The V gene's germline CDR1 is SGHAT and CDR2 FQNNGV. V dropped 0 bases and J dropped 1 base, with 15 bases sitting between them. This CDR3 contains 17 residues. The CDR3 is CASSLDTTATGQETQYF. The CDR3 DNA reads TGTGCCAGCAGCTTAGATACGACAGCAACCGGCCAAGAGACCCAGTACTTC.

Notes on this clonotype: A much larger clone sits a single nucleotide away, making a read error possible. The gene calls are TRBV6-1 and TRBJ1-5; D gene ambiguous. Looked up from germline, CDR1 is MNHNS and CDR2 is SASEGT. This CDR3 is built from 15 residues. With 6 bases removed from V and 2 bases from J, the gap between germline ends came to 14 bases. The CDR3 reads CASRRRGRCNQPQHF. The CDR3 coding sequence is TGTGCCAGCAGGAGACGCGGGCGCTGCAATCAGCCCCAGCATTTT.

The table lists this clonotype with many counts. This chain links TRBV5-5 with TRBJ1-5; D is unclear. Trimming pared 4 bases from V and 5 bases from J, leaving 10 bases between. CDR1 and CDR2 from the germline V gene are SGHKS and YYEKEE (reference sequence). CDR3 length: 13 residues. As DNA, the CDR3 is TGTGCCAGCAGCCCAGCGCCGGATCAGCCCCAGCATTTT. This encodes CASSPAPDQPQHF.

Many counts were recorded for this clonotype. The chain is built from TRBV27 and TRBJ2-7, with 7 bases fitting TRBD1. CDR3 length: 14 residues. From germline, CDR1 is MNHEY and CDR2 SMNVEV (reference sequence). J lost 2 bases, V lost 8 bases, and 9 bases had no gene match. CDR3 bases: TGTGCCAGCGGGCCGACAGGGTCAACCTACGAGCAGTACTTC. It encodes CASGPTGSTYEQYF.

This chain connects TRBV6-2 or TRBV6-3 to TRBJ1-1; D possibly corresponds to TRBD1 (6 bases). CDR1 is MNHEY, CDR2 SVGEGT, per germline. This CDR3 is built from 15 residues. Trimming shortened V by 6 bases and J by 1 base, and 15 bases separated the two germline ends. CDR3 protein: CASREPGQRNTEAFF. The CDR3, as DNA: TGTGCCAGCAGAGAGCCGGGACAAAGGAACACTGAAGCTTTCTTT.

In its sample, this clonotype was seen many times. The CDR3 sequence: CASSLRGPIKTQYF. CDR3 coding DNA: TGTGCCAGCAGTTTAAGGGGCCCAATAAAGACCCAGTACTTC. The chain employs TRBV12-3 or TRBV12-4 and TRBJ2-5, with D perhaps matching TRBD1 (5 bases). V was shortened by 2 bases and J by 6 bases, with 13 bases between the two germline ends. This CDR3 region has 14 residues.

The genes are TRBV28 and TRBJ2-7; no firm D call. The germline CDR1 and CDR2 sequences are MDHEN and SYDVKM. There are 13 residues in the CDR3. Deletions cut 4 bases from V and 6 bases from J, with 13 bases between. The CDR3, as DNA: TGTGCCAGCAGTTCTCCGGACCGAACCGAGCAGTACTTC. The encoded protein is CASSSPDRTEQYF.

This clonotype showed up just a few times. This chain links TRBV4-3 with TRBJ2-7; the match to TRBD2 covers 7 bases. V was clipped by 3 bases and J by 0 bases; unmatched bases: 8. CDR3 length equals 16 residues. Germline CDR1 reads LGHNA; CDR2 reads YSLEER. The CDR3 region has the DNA TGCGCCAGCAGCCAGAGCCTGGGGGGGAGCTCCTACGAGCAGTACTTC. As protein: CASSQSLGGSSYEQYF.

This clonotype was counted at least ten times. J is TRBJ2-7 and V is TRBV28; 9 nucleotides match TRBD1. The germline V gene has CDR1 MDHEN and CDR2 SYDVKM. The CDR3 sequence is 14 residues long. After removal of 5 bases from V and 7 bases from J, the junction contained 9 bases not matched to a gene. The CDR3 DNA is TGTGCCAGCAGTCCTCCGGGACAGGGTCGGGAGCAGTACTTC. It translates to CASSPPGQGREQYF. Drawing the rest from reference TRBV28 and TRBJ2-7, the complete variable domain is DVKVTQSSRYLVKRTGEKVFLECVQDMDHENMFWYRQDPGLGLRLIYFSYDVKMKEKGDIPEGYSVSREKKERFSLILESASTNQTSMYLCASSPPGQGREQYFGPGTRLTVT.